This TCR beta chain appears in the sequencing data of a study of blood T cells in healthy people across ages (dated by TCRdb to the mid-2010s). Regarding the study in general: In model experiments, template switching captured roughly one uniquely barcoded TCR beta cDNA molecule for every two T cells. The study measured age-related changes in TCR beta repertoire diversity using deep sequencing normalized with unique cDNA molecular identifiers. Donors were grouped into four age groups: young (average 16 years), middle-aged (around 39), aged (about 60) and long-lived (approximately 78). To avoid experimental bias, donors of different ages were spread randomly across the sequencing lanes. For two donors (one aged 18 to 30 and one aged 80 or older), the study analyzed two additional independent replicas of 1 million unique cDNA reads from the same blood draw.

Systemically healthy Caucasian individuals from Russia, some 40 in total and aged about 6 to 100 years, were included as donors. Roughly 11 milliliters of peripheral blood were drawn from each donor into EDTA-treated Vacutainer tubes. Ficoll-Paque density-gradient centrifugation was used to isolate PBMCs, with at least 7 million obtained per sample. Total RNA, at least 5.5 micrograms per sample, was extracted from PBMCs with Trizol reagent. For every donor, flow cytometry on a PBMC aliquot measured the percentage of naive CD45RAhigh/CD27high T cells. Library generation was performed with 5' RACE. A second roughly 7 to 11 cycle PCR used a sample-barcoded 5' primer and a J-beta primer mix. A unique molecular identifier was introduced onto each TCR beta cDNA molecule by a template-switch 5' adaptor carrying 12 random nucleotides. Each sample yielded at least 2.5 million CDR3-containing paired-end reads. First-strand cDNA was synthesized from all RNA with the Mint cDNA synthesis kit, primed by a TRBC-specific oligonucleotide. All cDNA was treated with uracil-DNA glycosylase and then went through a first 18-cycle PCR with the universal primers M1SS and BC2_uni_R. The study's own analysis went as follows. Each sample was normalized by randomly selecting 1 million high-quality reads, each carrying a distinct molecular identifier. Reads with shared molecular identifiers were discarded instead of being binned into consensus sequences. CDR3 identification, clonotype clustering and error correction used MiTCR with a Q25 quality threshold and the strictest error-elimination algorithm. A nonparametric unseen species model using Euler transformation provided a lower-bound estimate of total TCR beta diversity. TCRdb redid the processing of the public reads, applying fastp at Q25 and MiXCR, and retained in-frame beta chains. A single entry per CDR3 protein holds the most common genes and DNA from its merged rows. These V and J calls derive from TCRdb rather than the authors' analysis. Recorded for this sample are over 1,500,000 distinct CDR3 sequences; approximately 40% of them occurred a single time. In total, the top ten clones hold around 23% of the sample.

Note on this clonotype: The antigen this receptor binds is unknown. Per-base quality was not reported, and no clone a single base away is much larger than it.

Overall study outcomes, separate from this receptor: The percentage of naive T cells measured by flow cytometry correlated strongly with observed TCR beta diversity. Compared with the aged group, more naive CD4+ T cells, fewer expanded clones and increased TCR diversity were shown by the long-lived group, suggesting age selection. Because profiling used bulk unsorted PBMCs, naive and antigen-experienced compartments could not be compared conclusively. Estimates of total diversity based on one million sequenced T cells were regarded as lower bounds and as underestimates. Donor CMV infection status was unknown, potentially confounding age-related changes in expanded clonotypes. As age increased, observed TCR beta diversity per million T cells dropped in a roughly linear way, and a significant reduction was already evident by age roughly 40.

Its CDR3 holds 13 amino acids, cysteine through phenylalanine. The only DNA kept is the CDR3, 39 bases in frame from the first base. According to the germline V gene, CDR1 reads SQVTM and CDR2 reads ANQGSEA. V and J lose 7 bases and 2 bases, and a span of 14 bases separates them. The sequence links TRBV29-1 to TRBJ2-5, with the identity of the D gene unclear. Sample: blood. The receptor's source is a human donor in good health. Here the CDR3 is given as CSGEDQFQETQYF. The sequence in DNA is TGCAGCGGAGAGGACCAGTTTCAAGAGACCCAGTACTTC. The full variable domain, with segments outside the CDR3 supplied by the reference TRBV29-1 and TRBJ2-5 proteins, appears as SAVISQKPSRDICQRGTSLTIQCQVDSQVTMMFWYRQQPGQSLTLIATANQGSEATYESGFVIDKFPISRPNLTFSTLTVSNMSPEDSSIYLCSGEDQFQETQYFGPGTRLLVL.